This section outlines one T cell receptor (beta chain) sequence together with its context. Its antigen is unidentified. Germline CDR1 is SEHNR and CDR2 is FQNEAQ (reference sequence). This CDR3 comprises 12 residues. This record comes from a study of T cell responses to AZD1222 COVID-19 vaccine. Overall study results and limits: Reportedly, nearly half the spike-specific TCRs target unmutated variant regions.

The method was immunoSEQ multiplex PCR; TCRdb's version includes in-frame clones alone and lacks a portion of them. In the table there are over 150,000 clones, about 93% of which are singletons. The rearrangement uses TRBV7-9 and TRBJ2-2; D call uncertain. The TCR was taken from an adult who received the MenACWY meningococcal vaccine as a control. The input for sequencing was peripheral blood, taken 28 days after the second dose of the MenACWY control vaccine. In DNA form, the CDR3 reads TGTGCAGGTCTATCGAACACCGGGGAGCTGTTTTTT. This codes for CAGLSNTGELFF.